This T cell receptor (beta chain) was observed in a study of OX40 agonist ivuxolimab in advanced cancers. Study in general: Hepatocellular carcinoma, melanoma, renal cell or head and neck cancer occurred in dose-escalation patients. Points from the study as a whole: Compared with CD4+, CD8+ T cells on average had more expanded clones. Low levels of normalized T-cell clonal expansion also appeared in some nonresponders.

A remark on this clone: The antigen is unknown.

CDR3 size: 17 residues. Sequencing was performed with immunoSEQ multiplex PCR; in TCRdb, only in-frame clones are kept and a portion is missing. The data show 55,000 to 65,000 clones, 85% to 90% seen once. The material sequenced was CD4+ or CD8+ T cells sorted from blood, taken in a trial of the OX40 agonist ivuxolimab. This sequence originates from an adult with an advanced solid tumor such as melanoma, head and neck, liver or kidney cancer. V and J are TRBV21-1 and TRBJ2-3; the table's D call TRBD1 went unverified against the DNA. TRBV21-1 is reported as a pseudogene. The CDR3 reads CASSKAHGGGYTDTQYF. CDR3 nucleotides: TGTGCCAGCAGCAAAGCCCATGGAGGGGGCTACACAGATACGCAGTATTTT.